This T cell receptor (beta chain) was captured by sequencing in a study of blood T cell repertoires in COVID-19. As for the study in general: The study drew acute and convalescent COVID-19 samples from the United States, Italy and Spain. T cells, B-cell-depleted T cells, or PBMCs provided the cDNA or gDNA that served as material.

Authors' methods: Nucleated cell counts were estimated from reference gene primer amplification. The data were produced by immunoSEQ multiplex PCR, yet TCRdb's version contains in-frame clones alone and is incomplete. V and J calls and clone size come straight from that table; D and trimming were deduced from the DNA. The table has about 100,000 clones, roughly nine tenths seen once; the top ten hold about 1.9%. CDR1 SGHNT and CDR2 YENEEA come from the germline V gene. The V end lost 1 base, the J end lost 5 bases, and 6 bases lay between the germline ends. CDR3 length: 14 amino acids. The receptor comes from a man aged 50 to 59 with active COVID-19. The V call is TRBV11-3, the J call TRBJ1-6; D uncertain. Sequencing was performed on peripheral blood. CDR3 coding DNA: TGTGCCAGCAGCTTAGGAGGGAATAATTCACCCCTCCACTTT. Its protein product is CASSLGGNNSPLHF.